This T cell receptor beta chain was recovered during a study of OX40 agonist ivuxolimab in advanced cancers. Study context: People in dose escalation had one of these cancers: hepatocellular carcinoma, melanoma, renal cell or head and neck cancer. 30% to 40% of patients had received prior checkpoint inhibitor therapy. Averaging approximately 60 years in age, with a range of about 20 to 90, the cohort was about 83% male. General study results and limits: Blood T cells, both CD4+ and CD8+, expanded clonally by week 6 at 0.1 to 3.0 mg/kg.

The CDR3 is 14 amino acids. CDR1 MNHEY and CDR2 SVGAGI come from the germline V gene. V lost 6 bases and J 4 bases, leaving 14 bases between the germline ends. TCRdb keeps only in-frame clones here, not all; method: immunoSEQ multiplex PCR. Found here are 55,000 to 90,000 clones, about four fifths of them singletons; the top ten hold approximately 1.1%. This clone was detected once. The target antigen is unknown. This sequence originates from an adult with an advanced solid tumor such as melanoma, head and neck, liver or kidney cancer. Sequencing was performed on CD4+ or CD8+ T cells sorted from blood, taken in a trial of the OX40 agonist ivuxolimab. The J gene is TRBJ2-3, the V gene TRBV6-5; possible D gene TRBD1, 5 bases. In DNA, the CDR3 is TGTGCCAGCAGACTCGCCCAGGGCGCAGATACGCAGTATTTT. Translating it yields CASRLAQGADTQYF.